Sequencing of this TCR beta chain was carried out in a study of cytomegalovirus exposure and HLA in healthy donors. The study's findings and limits: It was reported that the classifier diagnosed cytomegalovirus status with high specificity and sensitivity in both the original and validation cohorts.

Remarks on this clone: Antigen specificity is unknown.

Use of 60 Vbeta and 13 Jbeta primers characterized the PCR. Profiling relied on immunoSEQ multiplex PCR, and the TCRdb table lists in-frame clones only, not all of them. This table holds roughly 200,000 clones, 70% to 75% found once. Sequencing was performed on PBMCs. The clonotype comes from a male donor in good health and CMV-seronegative.

CDR3 protein: CASSSAGLAGVYNEQFF. The CDR3 nucleotides read TGTGCCAGCAGCTCCGCGGGACTAGCGGGGGTATACAATGAGCAGTTCTTC. The rearrangement uses TRBV7-9 and TRBJ2-1, with 14 bases lining up with TRBD2. Germline V lookup: CDR1 SEHNR, CDR2 FQNEAQ (reference sequence). The ends lost 4 bases at V and 4 bases at J; junction bases unmatched: 6. This CDR3 has 17 amino acids. The full variable domain, with the rest looked up from reference TRBV7-9 and TRBJ2-1, is DTGVSQNPRHKITKRGQNVTFRCDPISEHNRLYWYRQTLGQGPEFLTYFQNEAQLEKSRLLSDRFSAERPKGSFSTLEIQRTEQGDSAMYLCASSSAGLAGVYNEQFFGPGTRLTVL.